The 21 T cell receptor beta chains reported below all come from one sample, sequenced in a study of T cell repertoires in cytomegalovirus infection. TCRdb recomputed calls from the reads with MiXCR, one row per CDR3 protein. The data show about 700,000 distinct CDR3 sequences, about 33% seen once. No antigens are known for them. The sequencing used cultured PBMCs, collected from culture after CMV antigen stimulation. The source is a human donor in good health (CMV status not recorded). Some clones in this sample may be carry-over from other donors' samples.

V is TRBV4-2 and J is TRBJ2-6; D ambiguous. V lost 0 bases and J lost 2, with 5 bases in between. This CDR3 comprises 15 residues. In germline, CDR1 is LGHNA, CDR2 YNFKEQ. The CDR3 here is CASSQEGTGANVLTF. The CDR3, as DNA: TGTGCCAGCAGCCAAGAAGGGACTGGGGCCAACGTCCTGACTTTC.

The V and J genes are TRBV11-2 and TRBJ2-5, with D uncertain. With 0 bases removed from V and 5 bases from J, the gap between germline ends came to 10 bases. CDR1 is SGHAT, CDR2 FQNNGV, per germline. The CDR3 covers 14 residues. This CDR3 is CASSLDMVVETQYF. The CDR3 nucleotides read TGTGCCAGCAGCTTAGATATGGTGGTGGAGACCCAGTACTTC.

This clonotype was counted only a few times. This chain joins TRBV7-2 and TRBJ2-2; perhaps TRBD2 as D (6 bases). The CDR3 is made up of 16 amino acids. Trimming stripped 5 bases from V and 3 bases from J, with 16 bases between. Looked up from germline, CDR1 is SGHTA and CDR2 is FQGNSA. The CDR3 is CASSPLAGIYTGELFF. As DNA, the CDR3 is TGTGCCAGCAGCCCCTTGGCGGGAATTTACACCGGGGAGCTGTTTTTT.

This clonotype was picked up many times. The chain recombines TRBV7-6 with TRBJ2-2; tentatively, D is TRBD1 or TRBD2 (5 bases each). This CDR3 comprises 14 residues. Germline V gene lookup returns CDR1 SGHVS and CDR2 FNYEAQ. V was pared by 4 bases and J by 5 bases, with 11 bases between. CDR3 amino acids: CASSSAGSTGELFF. In DNA, the CDR3 is TGTGCCAGCAGCTCGGCAGGGAGTACCGGGGAGCTGTTTTTT.

This clonotype was detected only a few times. This chain uses TRBV11-2 with TRBJ2-7; no firm D call. This CDR3 is 13 amino acids long. Germline assignment: CDR1 SGHAT and CDR2 FQNNGV. V was pared by 3 bases and J by 6 bases, with 12 bases between. DNA for the CDR3: TGTGCCAGCAGCTTTTCGTCCTTGTTCGAGCAGTACTTC. Translating gives CASSFSSLFEQYF.

The V call is TRBV20-1, the J call TRBJ2-5, with D unresolved. Deletions cut 6 bases from V and 5 bases from J, with 16 bases between. The CDR3 has 13 amino acids. Germline V CDR1 and CDR2: DFQATT, SNEGSKA (reference sequence). The CDR3 DNA follows: TGCAGTGCCAGTAGAGTACTTAGGGAGACCCAGTACTTC. Protein product: CSASRVLRETQYF.

J is TRBJ2-1 and V is TRBV20-1; D possibly corresponds to TRBD2 (5 bases). CDR1 and CDR2 from the germline V gene are DFQATT and SNEGSKA (reference sequence). With 1 base removed from V and 2 bases from J, the gap between germline ends came to 18 bases. CDR3 length equals 17 residues. The CDR3 nucleotides are TGCAGTGCTAGAGTCTCCACTAGAAGGAGACCCTACAATGAGCAGTTCTTC. The encoded protein is CSARVSTRRRPYNEQFF.

This clonotype was counted a few times. The chain recombines TRBV5-6 with TRBJ1-2; D is uncertain. V lost 1 base, J lost 3 bases, and 10 bases lay in between. CDR1 and CDR2 (germline): SGHDT, YYEEEE. The CDR3 spans 14 residues. The CDR3 loop reads CASSLTGYDYGYTF. CDR3 nucleotide sequence: TGTGCCAGCAGCTTGACCGGATACGACTATGGCTACACCTTC.

This clonotype was detected only a few times. This chain connects TRBV6-2 or TRBV6-3 to TRBJ1-3; D unclear. From germline, CDR1 is MNHEY and CDR2 SVGEGT. The CDR3 has 16 residues. Trimming removed 6 bases from V and 4 bases from J, with 19 bases in between. The DNA for the CDR3 is TGTGCCAGCAGCCGAGGTCCGGTAGGAAGAGGAAACACCATATATTTT. Protein: CASSRGPVGRGNTIYF.

This clonotype was seen repeatedly, ten times or more. The gene calls are TRBV7-8 and TRBJ2-7; 7 bases agree with TRBD1. The V gene end was trimmed by 4 bases and the J gene end by 3 bases; junction bases not matched to a gene: 6. Germline V CDR1 and CDR2: SGHVS, FQNEAQ. The CDR3 extends over 14 amino acids. CDR3 residues: CASSSTGFGYEQYF. The CDR3 region has the DNA TGTGCCAGCAGCTCGACAGGGTTCGGCTACGAGCAGTACTTC.

This clonotype was counted between two and nine times. V gene TRBV6-2 or TRBV6-3 combines with J gene TRBJ2-7, with D perhaps assigned TRBD1 or TRBD2 (5 bases each). Trimming shortened V by 6 bases and J by 1 base, and 13 bases separated the two germline ends. CDR1 MNHEY and CDR2 SVGEGT come from the germline V gene. CDR3 size: 14 residues. CDR3 nucleotide sequence: TGTGCCAGCAGAGGGGACCCTCTATCCTACGAGCAGTACTTC. This gives the protein CASRGDPLSYEQYF.

There are many counts of this clonotype. The DNA is omitted, as the CDR3 cannot be located on it reliably, and the CDR3 follows TCRdb's listing. The J gene is TRBJ2-5, the V gene TRBV7-9; the D call of TRBD2 is as the table states it, not checked on the DNA. Including both end residues, the CDR3 is 16 amino acids long. Germline-derived CDR1 and CDR2 are SEHNR and FQNEAQ (reference sequence). This CDR3 reads CASSTSSRRGKETQYF.

Only a few counts were recorded for this clonotype. The genes are TRBV10-2 and TRBJ1-5; no clear D gene. Germline V lookup: CDR1 WSHSY, CDR2 SAAADI. The CDR3 loop spans 14 amino acids. Deletions cut 9 bases from V and 3 bases from J, with 15 bases between. The CDR3 sequence: CASRTQEVNQPQHF. DNA of the CDR3: TGCGCCAGTCGGACGCAGGAAGTCAATCAGCCCCAGCATTTT.

This clonotype was seen ten or more times. The rearrangement joins TRBV7-8 to TRBJ1-6; D call uncertain. This CDR3 has 16 residues. Germline V gene lookup returns CDR1 SGHVS and CDR2 FQNEAQ. The V end lost 3 bases, the J end lost 3 bases, and 12 bases lay between the germline ends. CDR3 sequence: CASSFGVSLYNSPLHF. The CDR3 nucleotides read TGTGCCAGCAGCTTCGGGGTGTCTCTCTATAATTCACCCCTCCACTTT.

The chain combines TRBV5-1 with TRBJ2-5, with a weak D call TRBD2 (5 bases). The V gene's germline CDR1 is SGHRS and CDR2 YFSETQ. This CDR3 contains 16 residues. With 0 bases removed from V and 7 bases from J, the gap between germline ends came to 19 bases. The CDR3 nucleotides read TGCGCCAGCAGCTTGGACTCCGGGCCCCGAGGGTTGACCCAGTACTTC. This gives the protein CASSLDSGPRGLTQYF.

This clonotype has more than one count but fewer than ten. The rearrangement joins TRBV6-6 to TRBJ1-1; 8 positions agree with TRBD1. CDR3 length: 17 residues. J was trimmed by 1 base and V by 0 bases; bases with no gene match: 7. CDR1 is MNHNY and CDR2 is SVGAGI in the germline V gene (reference sequence). CDR3 residues: CASSYSRFRGPNTEAFF. CDR3 DNA sequence: TGTGCCAGCAGTTACTCGAGGTTCAGGGGGCCGAACACTGAAGCTTTCTTT.

V and J are TRBV11-2 and TRBJ2-3; D remains ambiguous. The CDR3 runs to 17 residues. Trimming removed 1 base at V and 0 bases at J, with 14 bases between. Germline CDR1 is SGHAT and CDR2 is FQNNGV. The DNA for the CDR3 is TGTGCCAGCAGCTTAGGTCAGGCATACACTAGCACAGATACGCAGTATTTT. As protein: CASSLGQAYTSTDTQYF.

The CDR3 region has the DNA TGTGCCAGCAGCTTGGCCAAACGGACCGGACAGGGAGAAGCTTTCTTT. Translation gives CASSLAKRTGQGEAFF. V is TRBV5-4 and J is TRBJ1-1; 8 nucleotides match TRBD1. CDR3 length equals 16 residues. Looked up from germline, CDR1 is SGHNT and CDR2 is YYREEE (reference sequence). V was clipped by 0 bases and J by 8 bases; unmatched bases: 12.

This clonotype was detected many times. The chain carries TRBV12-3 or TRBV12-4 and TRBJ2-7; perhaps TRBD2 as D (5 bases). With 4 bases removed from V and 2 bases from J, the gap between germline ends came to 12 bases. The CDR3 length is 14 residues. The CDR3 nucleotides read TGTGCCAGCAGTTGGGGTAGCGTCCCCTACGAGCAGTACTTC. Encoded protein: CASSWGSVPYEQYF.

A few counts support this clonotype. The rearrangement uses TRBV7-2 and TRBJ1-5, with a weak D call TRBD1 (6 bases). The V and J ends lost 5 bases and 10 bases respectively, with 15 bases between them. CDR3 length: 13 residues. Germline values: CDR1 SGHTA, CDR2 FQGNSA. CDR3 sequence (DNA): TGTGCCAGCAGCCAAAGAGGGGGACGTCCCCAGCATTTT. Encoded protein: CASSQRGGRPQHF.

The gene calls are TRBV7-6 and TRBJ1-5; D is undetermined. Looked up from germline, CDR1 is SGHVS and CDR2 is FNYEAQ. The CDR3 loop spans 16 amino acids. Trimming stripped 5 bases from V and 1 base from J, with 15 bases between. DNA for the CDR3: TGTGCCAGCAGCGTAACTTTAGGCAGGAGCAATCAGCCCCAGCATTTT. This sequence encodes CASSVTLGRSNQPQHF.